The rows below give T cell receptor beta chains drawn from one sample of a study of blood T cell repertoires in COVID-19. Sequenced by immunoSEQ multiplex PCR; TCRdb stores in-frame clones only, minus some. The sample lists hundreds of thousands of clones, over 75% seen once, with roughly 14% in the top ten. Sequencing input: peripheral blood. The receptors originated from a human donor in a cohort sampled during active COVID-19. CDR3s include the opening cysteine and the closing phenylalanine or tryptophan. A D gene is named only where the DNA matches it firmly. Part of the rows lack a size; the others show once, few, many or a class for expanded clones.

clone_size: -; v_call: TRBV7-2; j_call: TRBJ2-2; d_call: -; cdr3_aa: CASSPRSSANTGELFF; cdr3_nt: TGTGCCAGCAGCCCTCGAAGTAGCGCAAACACCGGGGAGCTGTTTTTT
clone_size: -; v_call: TRBV6-6; j_call: TRBJ2-7; d_call: TRBD2; cdr3_aa: CASSTSGSSYEQYF; cdr3_nt: TGTGCCAGCAGCACTAGCGGGAGCTCCTACGAGCAGTACTTC
clone_size: -; v_call: TRBV6-5; j_call: TRBJ1-3; d_call: -; cdr3_aa: CASKSGNTIYF; cdr3_nt: TGTGCCAGCAAAAGCGGAAACACCATATATTTT
clone_size: -; v_call: TRBV5-6; j_call: TRBJ2-5; d_call: TRBD2; cdr3_aa: CASSSGGVGETQYF; cdr3_nt: TGTGCCAGCAGCAGCGGGGGTGTTGGAGAGACCCAGTACTTC
clone_size: -; v_call: TRBV5-6; j_call: TRBJ1-5; d_call: -; cdr3_aa: CASSLGQRLDQPQHF; cdr3_nt: TGTGCCAGCAGCTTGGGGCAGAGACTTGATCAGCCCCAGCATTTT
clone_size: -; v_call: TRBV7-2; j_call: TRBJ2-7; d_call: -; cdr3_aa: CASSLGGRYEQYF; cdr3_nt: TGTGCCAGCAGCTTGGGCGGGCGCTACGAGCAGTACTTC
clone_size: -; v_call: TRBV7-2; j_call: TRBJ2-7; d_call: TRBD2; cdr3_aa: CASSFTGTSDSYEQYF; cdr3_nt: TGTGCCAGCAGCTTTACCGGGACTAGCGACTCCTACGAGCAGTACTTC
clone_size: -; v_call: TRBV5-5; j_call: TRBJ2-7; d_call: -; cdr3_aa: CASSSQLSYEQYF; cdr3_nt: TGTGCCAGCAGCTCACAGTTATCCTACGAGCAGTACTTC
clone_size: -; v_call: TRBV28; j_call: TRBJ1-5; d_call: -; cdr3_aa: CASSSSEPQHF; cdr3_nt: TGTGCCAGCAGTAGTAGCGAGCCCCAGCATTTT
clone_size: -; v_call: TRBV15; j_call: TRBJ2-6; d_call: TRBD1; cdr3_aa: CATSRDQGAGANVLTF; cdr3_nt: TGTGCCACCAGCAGAGACCAGGGGGCCGGGGCCAACGTCCTGACTTTC
clone_size: -; v_call: TRBV7-2; j_call: TRBJ2-2; d_call: -; cdr3_aa: CASFSQGPWTGELFF; cdr3_nt: TGTGCCAGTTTTTCTCAGGGTCCGTGGACCGGGGAGCTGTTTTTT
clone_size: -; v_call: TRBV12-3/TRBV12-4; j_call: TRBJ1-1; d_call: -; cdr3_aa: CASSRGGEAFF; cdr3_nt: TGTGCCAGCAGTAGAGGCGGTGAAGCTTTCTTT
clone_size: -; v_call: TRBV7-9; j_call: TRBJ2-3; d_call: -; cdr3_aa: CASSPGVGDTQYF; cdr3_nt: TGTGCCAGCAGCCCCGGAGTGGGAGATACGCAGTATTTT
clone_size: -; v_call: TRBV11-2; j_call: TRBJ1-1; d_call: -; cdr3_aa: CASSLGGGNTEAFF; cdr3_nt: TGTGCCAGCAGCTTAGGAGGAGGGAACACTGAAGCTTTCTTT
clone_size: -; v_call: TRBV7-9; j_call: TRBJ1-1; d_call: TRBD1; cdr3_aa: CASSRETGDTEAFF; cdr3_nt: TGTGCCAGCAGCCGCGAAACAGGGGACACTGAAGCTTTCTTT
clone_size: -; v_call: TRBV4-3; j_call: TRBJ1-6; d_call: -; cdr3_aa: CASSQDMRSPLHF; cdr3_nt: TGCGCCAGCAGCCAAGACATGCGCTCACCCCTCCACTTT
clone_size: few; v_call: TRBV11-2; j_call: TRBJ1-4; d_call: TRBD1; cdr3_aa: CASSLVARDSFATNEKLFF; cdr3_nt: TGTGCCAGCAGCTTAGTAGCTAGGGACAGCTTTGCAACTAATGAAAAACTGTTTTTT
clone_size: once; v_call: TRBV19; j_call: TRBJ1-5; d_call: TRBD1; cdr3_aa: CASSIQTGERQPQHF; cdr3_nt: TGTGCCAGTAGTATACAGACAGGGGAACGTCAGCCCCAGCATTTT
clone_size: once; v_call: TRBV4-1; j_call: TRBJ2-6; d_call: -; cdr3_aa: CASSQDLAGLSGANVLTF; cdr3_nt: TGCGCCAGCAGCCAAGATCTTGCGGGACTCTCTGGGGCCAACGTCCTGACTTTC
clone_size: -; v_call: TRBV13; j_call: TRBJ2-2; d_call: -; cdr3_aa: CASRTGATGELFF; cdr3_nt: TGTGCCAGCAGGACTGGGGCCACCGGGGAGCTGTTTTTT
clone_size: -; v_call: TRBV3-1/TRBV3-2; j_call: TRBJ2-5; d_call: TRBD2; cdr3_aa: CASSQDRSGRGKETQYF; cdr3_nt: TGTGCCAGCAGCCAAGATCGGAGCGGGAGAGGAAAAGAGACCCAGTACTTC
clone_size: -; v_call: TRBV5-8; j_call: TRBJ1-2; d_call: -; cdr3_aa: CASSTKTVNYGYTF; cdr3_nt: TGTGCCAGCAGCACTAAGACAGTTAACTATGGCTACACCTTC
clone_size: -; v_call: TRBV6-2/TRBV6-3; j_call: TRBJ1-5; d_call: -; cdr3_aa: CASSYSQGYQPQHF; cdr3_nt: TGTGCCAGCAGTTACTCGCAGGGTTACCAGCCCCAGCATTTT
clone_size: few; v_call: TRBV7-2; j_call: TRBJ2-7; d_call: -; cdr3_aa: CASSLDRSSYEQYF; cdr3_nt: TGTGCCAGCAGCTTAGATCGCAGCTCCTACGAGCAGTACTTC
clone_size: -; v_call: TRBV28; j_call: TRBJ1-5; d_call: TRBD1; cdr3_aa: CASSLDRVNQPQHF; cdr3_nt: TGTGCCAGCAGTTTGGACAGGGTCAATCAGCCCCAGCATTTT
clone_size: -; v_call: TRBV5-1; j_call: TRBJ2-5; d_call: -; cdr3_aa: CASSLPTGEEETQYF; cdr3_nt: TGCGCCAGCAGCTTGCCCACGGGAGAAGAAGAGACCCAGTACTTC
clone_size: -; v_call: TRBV12-3/TRBV12-4; j_call: TRBJ2-7; d_call: TRBD1; cdr3_aa: CASSQTGNTMQYF; cdr3_nt: TGTGCCAGCAGCCAGACAGGGAATACGATGCAGTACTTC
clone_size: -; v_call: TRBV24-1; j_call: TRBJ2-2; d_call: TRBD1; cdr3_aa: CATGPPDRGLTGELFF; cdr3_nt: TGTGCCACCGGACCTCCTGACAGGGGGCTTACCGGGGAGCTGTTTTTT
clone_size: -; v_call: TRBV27; j_call: TRBJ2-2; d_call: -; cdr3_aa: CASNYSPNPNTGELFF; cdr3_nt: TGTGCCAGCAATTACTCCCCCAACCCGAACACCGGGGAGCTGTTTTTT
clone_size: -; v_call: TRBV5-5; j_call: TRBJ2-7; d_call: -; cdr3_aa: CASSLSTYEQYF; cdr3_nt: TGTGCCAGCAGCTTGTCTACCTACGAGCAGTACTTC
clone_size: -; v_call: TRBV6-6; j_call: TRBJ1-1; d_call: TRBD1; cdr3_aa: CASRQQGSKAFF; cdr3_nt: TGTGCCAGCAGACAACAGGGGTCTAAGGCTTTCTTT
clone_size: -; v_call: TRBV4-1; j_call: TRBJ2-7; d_call: TRBD2; cdr3_aa: CASSQGGLAEPRGEQYF; cdr3_nt: TGCGCCAGCAGCCAAGGAGGGCTAGCGGAGCCACGGGGGGAGCAGTACTTC
clone_size: -; v_call: TRBV5-4; j_call: TRBJ2-5; d_call: -; cdr3_aa: CASSFGQEETQYF; cdr3_nt: TGTGCCAGCAGCTTCGGCCAGGAAGAGACCCAGTACTTC
clone_size: -; v_call: TRBV4-1; j_call: TRBJ2-1; d_call: -; cdr3_aa: CASSQDFAVGINEQFF; cdr3_nt: TGCGCCAGCAGCCAAGATTTTGCAGTCGGGATCAATGAGCAGTTCTTC
clone_size: few; v_call: TRBV7-6; j_call: TRBJ2-2; d_call: TRBD1; cdr3_aa: CASSPRAPGTGAAGELFF; cdr3_nt: TGTGCCAGCAGCCCCAGGGCCCCCGGGACAGGGGCGGCCGGGGAGCTGTTTTTT
clone_size: few; v_call: TRBV30; j_call: TRBJ2-7; d_call: TRBD2; cdr3_aa: CAWSYTPGTRTYEQYF; cdr3_nt: TGTGCCTGGAGCTATACTCCCGGGACTAGGACCTACGAGCAGTACTTC
clone_size: -; v_call: TRBV19; j_call: TRBJ2-3; d_call: -; cdr3_aa: CASMGDLLTDTQYF; cdr3_nt: TGTGCCAGTATGGGGGACTTACTCACAGATACGCAGTATTTT
clone_size: -; v_call: TRBV30; j_call: TRBJ2-5; d_call: -; cdr3_aa: CAWSVSAGETQYF; cdr3_nt: TGTGCCTGGAGTGTCTCTGCGGGAGAGACCCAGTACTTC
clone_size: -; v_call: TRBV7-9; j_call: TRBJ2-7; d_call: TRBD1; cdr3_aa: CASSLVDRDGYEQYF; cdr3_nt: TGTGCCAGCAGCTTAGTGGACAGGGACGGCTACGAGCAGTACTTC
clone_size: -; v_call: TRBV9; j_call: TRBJ2-3; d_call: -; cdr3_aa: CASSARLARTDTQYF; cdr3_nt: TGTGCCAGCAGCGCCCGGCTAGCGAGGACAGATACGCAGTATTTT
clone_size: -; v_call: TRBV5-4; j_call: TRBJ1-2; d_call: TRBD1; cdr3_aa: CASSWIGQEGYTF; cdr3_nt: TGTGCCAGCAGCTGGATAGGACAGGAAGGCTACACCTTC
clone_size: -; v_call: TRBV28; j_call: TRBJ1-2; d_call: -; cdr3_aa: CASSFGAAGYGYTF; cdr3_nt: TGTGCCAGCAGTTTCGGGGCAGCGGGCTATGGCTACACCTTC
clone_size: -; v_call: TRBV6-5; j_call: TRBJ1-1; d_call: -; cdr3_aa: CASRKTVNTEAFF; cdr3_nt: TGTGCCAGCAGAAAGACAGTAAACACTGAAGCTTTCTTT
clone_size: -; v_call: TRBV19; j_call: TRBJ1-6; d_call: TRBD1; cdr3_aa: CASSIARTGRDSPLHF; cdr3_nt: TGTGCCAGTAGTATAGCCCGGACAGGGCGGGATTCACCCCTCCACTTT
clone_size: -; v_call: TRBV5-6; j_call: TRBJ2-5; d_call: TRBD2; cdr3_aa: CASSQREGRASETQYF; cdr3_nt: TGTGCCAGCAGCCAGCGGGAGGGAAGGGCTAGCGAGACCCAGTACTTC
clone_size: -; v_call: TRBV6-6; j_call: TRBJ1-1; d_call: -; cdr3_aa: CASRVGETEAFF; cdr3_nt: TGTGCCAGCAGAGTAGGGGAAACTGAAGCTTTCTTT
clone_size: -; v_call: TRBV6-1; j_call: TRBJ1-2; d_call: -; cdr3_aa: CASSETQGWNYGYTF; cdr3_nt: TGTGCCAGCAGTGAAACACAGGGTTGGAACTATGGCTACACCTTC
clone_size: -; v_call: TRBV11-2; j_call: TRBJ1-4; d_call: -; cdr3_aa: CASSLVDGELFF; cdr3_nt: TGTGCCAGCAGCTTAGTCGATGGAGAACTGTTTTTT
clone_size: -; v_call: TRBV18; j_call: TRBJ2-3; d_call: TRBD2; cdr3_aa: CASSPREVPDTQYF; cdr3_nt: TGTGCCAGCTCACCGCGGGAGGTTCCAGATACGCAGTATTTT
clone_size: -; v_call: TRBV7-9; j_call: TRBJ1-2; d_call: -; cdr3_aa: CASSLNSGYGYTF; cdr3_nt: TGTGCCAGCAGCTTGAACAGTGGCTATGGCTACACCTTC
clone_size: -; v_call: TRBV7-2; j_call: TRBJ2-1; d_call: TRBD2; cdr3_aa: CASKRGSGRNEQFF; cdr3_nt: TGTGCCAGCAAAAGAGGTAGCGGGAGGAATGAGCAGTTCTTC
clone_size: -; v_call: TRBV10-1; j_call: TRBJ2-7; d_call: TRBD2; cdr3_aa: CASFVGNGRATEQYF; cdr3_nt: TGCGCCAGCTTTGTCGGGAACGGGAGGGCCACCGAGCAGTACTTC